These 18 T cell receptor beta chains came from one sample sequenced in a study of blood T cell repertoires in COVID-19. Clones were sequenced by immunoSEQ multiplex PCR, and TCRdb holds only the in-frame ones, with some missing. The sample contains 85,000 or so clones, nearly 95% of which appear only once. The sample taken for sequencing was peripheral blood. These receptors were obtained from a human donor with active COVID-19. The donor label of this sample is uncertain.

The chain is built from TRBV5-1 and TRBJ2-7, with TRBD1 matching 12 bases. V gave up 3 bases and J gave up 4 bases; unmatched junction bases: 5. Germline V gene lookup returns CDR1 SGHRS and CDR2 YFSETQ. CDR3 length: 15 amino acids. The CDR3 region is CASSSPGQGAYEQYF. CDR3 coding DNA: TGCGCCAGCAGCTCTCCGGGACAGGGGGCTTACGAGCAGTACTTC.

The V call is TRBV27, the J call TRBJ1-2; 10 nucleotides match TRBD1. Per germline, CDR1 MNHEY and CDR2 SMNVEV (reference sequence). The CDR3 extends over 14 amino acids. V was pared by 5 bases and J by 7 bases, with 7 bases of the junction left unmatched. CDR3 sequence: CASSGDRGWFGYTF. In DNA, the CDR3 is TGTGCCAGCAGTGGGGACAGGGGTTGGTTTGGCTACACCTTC.

The V and J genes are TRBV15 and TRBJ2-3; TRBD2 is a possible D gene (6 bases). The CDR3 has 15 amino acids. Germline lookup yields CDR1 LNHNV and CDR2 YYDKDF (reference sequence). Trimming stripped 1 base from V and 4 bases from J, with 12 bases between. CDR3 amino acids: CATSRAGESPDTQYF. The CDR3 nucleotides are TGTGCCACCAGCAGAGCGGGGGAGAGTCCAGATACGCAGTATTTT.

The chain links TRBV9 to TRBJ2-3; TRBD1 aligns across 7 bases. CDR3 length: 15 amino acids. With 0 bases clipped from V and 2 bases from J, the junction kept 3 bases outside the gene matches. The germline V gene has CDR1 SGDLS and CDR2 YYNGEE. The CDR3 DNA reads TGTGCCAGCAGCGTAGAGGGACAGCTCACAGATACGCAGTATTTT. Translation: CASSVEGQLTDTQYF.

The chain combines TRBV7-2 with TRBJ1-1; TRBD1 matches at 7 bases. The CDR3 consists of 19 residues. The J segment lost 0 bases and the V segment lost 5 bases, leaving 18 bases of the junction unmatched. The V gene's germline CDR1 is SGHTA and CDR2 FQGNSA. CDR3 nucleotide sequence: TGTGCCAGCAGCCAAACGGCGGGAGGGACAGACTACATGAACACTGAAGCTTTCTTT. Encoded protein: CASSQTAGGTDYMNTEAFF.

J is TRBJ1-3 and V is TRBV7-6; D is perhaps TRBD1 (6 bases). The CDR3 spans 16 residues. V lost 1 base and J lost 2, with 12 bases in between. Germline V gene lookup returns CDR1 SGHVS and CDR2 FNYEAQ. DNA for the CDR3: TGTGCCAGCAGCTTAGGGGGGCAGAATACTGGAAACACCATATATTTT. Encoded protein: CASSLGGQNTGNTIYF.

This rearrangement joins TRBV14 to TRBJ1-2; D is undetermined. The V end was cut by 6 bases, the J end by 2 bases, with 10 bases between. Germline V gene data show CDR1 as SGHDN and CDR2 as FVKESK. The CDR3 covers 13 residues. In nucleotides, the CDR3 is TGTGCCAGCAGTTCGGTTCGGAACTATGGCTACACCTTC. It encodes CASSSVRNYGYTF.

The chain joins TRBV14 to TRBJ2-7; 9 nucleotides align to TRBD2. V shed 4 bases, J shed 0 bases, and the junction held 10 bases outside the gene matches. Germline V gene data show CDR1 as SGHDN and CDR2 as FVKESK. The CDR3 is made up of 17 amino acids. The CDR3 here is CASSRLLGTSSSYEQYF. CDR3 in DNA: TGTGCCAGCAGCCGCCTGCTCGGGACTAGCAGCTCCTACGAGCAGTACTTC.

The J gene is TRBJ1-5, the V gene TRBV12-3 or TRBV12-4; D call uncertain. The CDR3 length is 12 residues. Trimming took off 7 bases at V and 4 bases at J, with 8 bases between the two ends. CDR3 sequence reads: CASNSANQPQHF. DNA of the CDR3: TGTGCCAGCAACAGTGCAAATCAGCCCCAGCATTTT.

This clone has just one count. The rearrangement joins TRBV24-1 to TRBJ2-1; 8 bases map to TRBD1. This CDR3 has 17 amino acids. CDR1 is KGHDR, CDR2 SFDVKD, per germline. J gave up 0 bases and V 3 bases, and 6 bases lay outside the gene matches. CDR3 nucleotide sequence: TGTGCCACCAGTGATCGGACAGGGTCTATCTCCTACAATGAGCAGTTCTTC. Protein: CATSDRTGSISYNEQFF.

The V gene is TRBV3-1 (or the pseudogene TRBV3-2), the J gene TRBJ2-2; D is possibly TRBD1 (6 bases). The CDR3 sequence is 14 residues long. Trimming removed 2 bases from V and 5 bases from J, with 9 bases in between. Germline CDR1 LGHDT, CDR2 YNNKEL (reference sequence). The CDR3 here is CASSQRTVTGELFF. CDR3 in DNA: TGTGCCAGCAGCCAACGGACAGTGACCGGGGAGCTGTTTTTT.

This clone was observed a single time. CDR3 protein: CASSVAPDSRSYGYTF. The DNA for the CDR3 is TGTGCCAGCAGCGTAGCTCCGGACAGCCGATCCTATGGCTACACCTTC. The V and J genes are TRBV9 and TRBJ1-2, with D perhaps TRBD1 (6 bases). The ends were cut back, 0 bases at V and 4 bases at J, with 16 bases in the middle. Germline V gene sequence: CDR1 SGDLS, CDR2 YYNGEE. This CDR3 comprises 16 residues.

This chain joins TRBV11-1 and TRBJ1-1; 8 bases align to TRBD1. Germline CDR1 SGHAT, CDR2 FQDESV (reference sequence). This CDR3 spans 14 amino acids. Unmatched junction bases numbered 5, after V lost 5 bases and J lost 3 bases. The CDR3 reads CASSTTGAYTEAFF. DNA for the CDR3: TGTGCCAGCAGCACGACAGGGGCCTACACTGAAGCTTTCTTT.

The J gene is TRBJ2-2, the V gene TRBV28, with D uncertain. The CDR3 totals 14 residues. The V gene lost 7 bases and the J gene lost 4 bases, with 13 bases spanning the gap. Germline values: CDR1 MDHEN, CDR2 SYDVKM. The CDR3 DNA is TGTGCCAGCATGCCAGGTTCTCCCACCGGGGAGCTGTTTTTT. Residues: CASMPGSPTGELFF.

The rearrangement uses TRBV5-1 and TRBJ1-4; 11 positions agree with TRBD1. The V gene end was trimmed by 4 bases and the J gene end by 8 bases; junction bases not matched to a gene: 4. CDR1 and CDR2 from the germline V gene are SGHRS and YFSETQ. The CDR3 is 14 amino acids. Here the CDR3 DNA reads TGCGCCAGCAGCCCGGGACAGGGGGGCGAAAAACTGTTTTTT. Protein: CASSPGQGGEKLFF.

In its sample, this clone was seen a few times. The CDR3: CASSVGGGTTYEQYF. The CDR3 DNA is TGTGCCAGCAGCGTAGGAGGGGGTACGACCTACGAGCAGTACTTC. J is TRBJ2-7 and V is TRBV9; weak D call: TRBD1 (6 bases). Trimming left V 0 bases short and J 2 bases short, with 12 bases between. The CDR3 covers 15 residues. CDR1 SGDLS and CDR2 YYNGEE come from the germline V gene.

This chain links TRBV3-1 (or the pseudogene TRBV3-2) with TRBJ1-3; D call uncertain. In germline, CDR1 is LGHDT, CDR2 YNNKEL (reference sequence). CDR3 size: 16 residues. Trimming cost V 1 base and J 0 bases, with 10 bases left between them. CDR3 nucleotide sequence: TGTGCCAGCAGCCAAGGGGCCGGCCACTCTGGAAACACCATATATTTT. Protein product: CASSQGAGHSGNTIYF.

The rearrangement links TRBV5-1 to TRBJ2-1; maybe TRBD1 (6 bases). Trimming left V 0 bases short and J 3 bases short, with 13 bases between. The length of the CDR3 is 16 residues. CDR1 SGHRS and CDR2 YFSETQ come from the germline V gene. The CDR3 nucleotides are TGCGCCAGCAGCTTGGGGACAGATCGAGTCTACAATGAGCAGTTCTTC. This gives the protein CASSLGTDRVYNEQFF.